The 24 T cell receptor beta chains below come from one sample, sequenced in a study of beta chain features in type 1 diabetes. Study-level points and caveats: Moderately but significantly shorter TCRB CDR3s were found in Type 1 diabetes patients in all four CD4+ subsets.

Their recognized antigens are unknown. The study reverse transcribed the entire isolated RNA, so it sequenced expressed TCRB transcripts. Method: immunoSEQ multiplex PCR; TCRdb's copy keeps in-frame clones and lacks some. The table has 400,000 or so clones, roughly 12% seen once; the top ten hold about 0.01%. Material: naive CD4+ T cells from blood. These receptors all come from a woman aged 18-35 years with type 1 diabetes.

The genes are TRBV6-6 and TRBJ1-4, with no clear D. The CDR3 spans 13 residues. Per germline, CDR1 MNHNY and CDR2 SVGAGI (reference sequence). V lost 10 bases, J lost 8 bases, and 17 bases lay in between. CDR3 amino acids: CAILSGQGEKLFF. The DNA of the CDR3 is TGTGCCATTCTTAGCGGTCAAGGGGAAAAACTGTTTTTT.

This clone was found a few times. The chain has TRBV7-9 and TRBJ2-1; TRBD2 matches 8 bases. Germline V lookup: CDR1 SEHNR, CDR2 FQNEAQ (reference sequence). With 4 bases clipped from V and 8 bases from J, the junction kept 13 bases outside the gene matches. The CDR3 extends over 16 amino acids. The CDR3 spells CASSSRSGTSLDEQFF. The CDR3 DNA follows: TGTGCCAGCAGCTCGCGGTCCGGGACTAGTCTCGATGAGCAGTTCTTC. Full variable domain (remainder filled in from reference TRBV7-9 and TRBJ2-1): DTGVSQNPRHKITKRGQNVTFRCDPISEHNRLYWYRQTLGQGPEFLTYFQNEAQLEKSRLLSDRFSAERPKGSFSTLEIQRTEQGDSAMYLCASSSRSGTSLDEQFFGPGTRLTVL.

This sequence joins TRBV7-2 and TRBJ2-5; D is unclear. In germline, CDR1 is SGHTA, CDR2 FQGNSA. The CDR3 is made up of 14 amino acids. Between the trimmed V and J ends, which lost 3 bases and 5 bases, there was a span of 13 bases. The DNA of the CDR3 is TGTGCCAGCAGCTTTGGGCCTCCTCGGGAGACCCAGTACTTC. The encoded protein is CASSFGPPRETQYF. Drawing the rest from reference TRBV7-2 and TRBJ2-5, the complete variable domain is GAGVSQSPSNKVTEKGKDVELRCDPISGHTALYWYRQSLGQGLEFLIYFQGNSAPDKSGLPSDRFSAERTGGSVSTLTIQRTQQEDSAVYLCASSFGPPRETQYFGPGTRLLVL.

This clone has a handful of counts. V is TRBV30 and J is TRBJ1-2; 7 positions match TRBD1. Per germline, CDR1 GTSNPN and CDR2 SVGIG (reference sequence). The CDR3 consists of 13 residues. V shed 1 base and J 8 bases; nucleotides not matched to a gene: 7. CDR3 region: CAWSDTGVGGYTF. The CDR3 bases are TGTGCCTGGAGTGACACAGGGGTTGGAGGCTACACCTTC.

This chain links TRBV7-2 with TRBJ2-5; D unresolved. CDR3 length: 11 amino acids. V shed 8 bases and J shed 1 base, with 5 bases lying between them. Germline CDR1 SGHTA, CDR2 FQGNSA. The CDR3 here is CASSRQETQYF. CDR3 nucleotide sequence: TGTGCCAGCTCCCGCCAAGAGACCCAGTACTTC.

This clone showed up just a few times. The rearrangement links TRBV7-9 to TRBJ2-3; 10 bases agree with TRBD1. Trimming cost V 6 bases and J 2 bases; bases outside gene matches: 5. This CDR3 comprises 15 residues. Per germline, CDR1 SEHNR and CDR2 FQNEAQ (reference sequence). This CDR3 reads CASSRDRGPTDTQYF. For the CDR3, the DNA is TGTGCCAGCAGTCGGGACAGGGGACCCACAGATACGCAGTATTTT.

This clone was detected only a few times. This chain links TRBV28 with TRBJ2-7; D gene uncertain. V lost 3 bases to trimming and J lost 6 bases, with 12 bases between them. The length of the CDR3 is 13 residues. The germline CDR1 and CDR2 sequences are MDHEN and SYDVKM. Here the CDR3 reads CASSFPGYREQYF. CDR3 nucleotides: TGTGCCAGCAGTTTTCCCGGTTATCGCGAGCAGTACTTC.

The chain joins TRBV5-1 to TRBJ2-2, with TRBD1 matching 7 bases. J gave up 3 bases and V 4 bases, and 6 bases lay outside the gene matches. The CDR3 has 15 residues. Germline CDR1 SGHRS, CDR2 YFSETQ. DNA of the CDR3: TGCGCCAGCAGCGCCCAGGGGGTAGACACCGGGGAGCTGTTTTTT. It is translated as CASSAQGVDTGELFF. Complete variable domain (other parts from reference TRBV5-1 and TRBJ2-2): KAGVTQTPRYLIKTRGQQVTLSCSPISGHRSVSWYQQTPGQGLQFLFEYFSETQRNKGNFPGRFSGRQFSNSRSEMNVSTLELGDSALYLCASSAQGVDTGELFFGEGSRLTVL.

This clone was counted between two and nine times. The CDR3 reads CASSSRGFSSYNEQFF. The DNA of the CDR3 is TGCGCCAGCAGCTCACGCGGATTCAGCTCCTACAATGAGCAGTTCTTC. V and J are TRBV4-3 and TRBJ2-1, with D hard to call. Looked up from germline, CDR1 is LGHNA and CDR2 is YSLEER. This CDR3 region has 16 residues. The germline V and J ends were trimmed by 5 bases and 0 bases, with 14 bases remaining between them.

The J gene is TRBJ1-6, the V gene TRBV7-9, with unresolved D. Trimming took off 7 bases at V and 11 bases at J, with 9 bases between the two ends. The germline V gene encodes CDR1 SEHNR and CDR2 FQNEAQ (reference sequence). The CDR3 runs to 11 residues. The CDR3 bases are TGTGCCAGCACCAAGGGAGCACCCCTCCACTTT. It is translated as CASTKGAPLHF.

This clone was detected a few times. The chain couples TRBV11-2 to TRBJ2-2, with 9 positions matching TRBD1. From germline, CDR1 is SGHAT and CDR2 FQNNGV. Trimming took 3 bases from V and 5 from J; bases not matched to a gene: 1. This CDR3 is built from 14 residues. CDR3 in amino acids: CASSLTGGTGELFF. CDR3 bases: TGTGCCAGCAGCTTGACAGGGGGGACCGGGGAGCTGTTTTTT.

V and J are TRBV18 and TRBJ2-2; the D gene is possibly TRBD1 (6 bases). Germline V gene sequence: CDR1 KGHSH, CDR2 LQKENI. The V gene lost 4 bases and the J gene lost 7 bases, with 10 bases spanning the gap. The CDR3 covers 13 residues. This chain's CDR3 is CASSQLDSGELFF. In DNA form, the CDR3 reads TGTGCCAGCTCACAATTGGACAGCGGGGAGCTGTTTTTT.

This clone was found a few times. This chain uses TRBV11-2 with TRBJ2-7; possibly TRBD1 for D (6 bases). The CDR3 covers 15 residues. Trimming stripped 2 bases from V and 0 bases from J, with 11 bases between. Germline V gene sequence: CDR1 SGHAT, CDR2 FQNNGV. The CDR3 DNA reads TGTGCCAGCAGCTTATTTACAGGGCGCTCCTACGAGCAGTACTTC. Protein: CASSLFTGRSYEQYF.

In this sample, this clone turned up a few times. One end of the junction is discordant with germline, which a read error may explain. CDR3 loop: CASSFRDYPKTGELFF. The CDR3 region has the DNA TGTGCCAGCAGCTTCCGGGACTACCCGAAAACCGGGGAGCTGTTTTTT. The V call is TRBV7-2, the J call TRBJ2-2; 7 nucleotides match TRBD2. Germline CDR1 SGHTA, CDR2 FQGNSA. This CDR3 has 16 amino acids.

V is TRBV9 and J is TRBJ2-5, with D perhaps TRBD2 (7 bases). V lost 1 base to trimming and J lost 5 bases, with 15 bases between them. The germline V gene has CDR1 SGDLS and CDR2 YYNGEE. This CDR3 region has 15 residues. The chain's CDR3 is CASSVRGGAGETQYF. CDR3 DNA: TGTGCCAGCAGCGTACGTGGGGGGGCCGGGGAGACCCAGTACTTC. The entire variable domain, with the rest obtained from reference TRBV9 and TRBJ2-5, is as follows: DSGVTQTPKHLITATGQRVTLRCSPRSGDLSVYWYQQSLDQGLQFLIQYYNGEERAKGNILERFSAQQFPDLHSELNLSSLELGDSALYFCASSVRGGAGETQYFGPGTRLLVL.

The gene calls are TRBV7-7 and TRBJ1-1; TRBD1 might be the D (6 bases). The CDR3 is 14 residues long. Germline CDR1 and CDR2: SSHAT and FNYEAQ (reference sequence). Written as DNA, the CDR3 is TGTGCTACACCTCTTAGGGGGATGAACACTGAAGCTTTCTTT. This sequence encodes CATPLRGMNTEAFF.

This clone was recorded a few times. This chain joins TRBV6-5 and TRBJ2-7; 8 bases are a match to TRBD1. The germline V gene has CDR1 MNHEY and CDR2 SVGAGI. The CDR3 is 15 residues long. Trimming at V came to 0 bases and at J to 4 bases, leaving 5 bases not matched to a gene. The chain's CDR3 is CASSYSGTGEYEQYF. The CDR3, as DNA: TGTGCCAGCAGTTACTCTGGGACAGGTGAATACGAGCAGTACTTC.

V gene TRBV2 combines with J gene TRBJ2-7; possible D gene TRBD1, 5 bases. V was clipped by 3 bases and J by 3 bases, with 9 bases between them. Germline CDR1 reads SNHLY; CDR2 reads FYNNEI. The CDR3 is 13 amino acids. The CDR3 sequence is CASSEFRDYEQYF. CDR3 DNA sequence: TGTGCCAGCAGTGAGTTCAGGGACTACGAGCAGTACTTC.

The J gene is TRBJ2-1, the V gene TRBV29-1; D ambiguous. Germline CDR1 SQVTM, CDR2 ANQGSEA. The CDR3 is made up of 19 amino acids. V lost 4 bases to trimming and J lost 0 bases, with 25 bases between them. The CDR3 loop is CSVVWLDSRSPSSYNEQFF. The DNA for the CDR3 is TGCAGCGTTGTTTGGCTAGACTCAAGATCTCCAAGCTCCTACAATGAGCAGTTCTTC.

The chain carries TRBV19 and TRBJ2-3; perhaps TRBD2 as D (6 bases). Per the germline V gene, CDR1 is LNHDA and CDR2 is SQIVND (reference sequence). V lost 6 bases and J 6 bases, leaving 16 bases between the germline ends. The CDR3 consists of 14 residues. The CDR3 reads CASSMGGMLDTQYF. The CDR3 region has the DNA TGTGCCAGTAGCATGGGCGGGATGTTGGATACGCAGTATTTT.

CDR3 bases: TGTGCCAGCGGTAAATTGGCAGCGGGAGGTTCCACCGGGGAGCTGTTTTTT. Its translation: CASGKLAAGGSTGELFF. The chain is built from TRBV7-9 and TRBJ2-2; 9 nucleotides match TRBD2. Unmatched junction bases numbered 14, after V lost 8 bases and J lost 4 bases. This CDR3 comprises 17 residues. Germline loops: CDR1 SEHNR, CDR2 FQNEAQ (reference sequence).

This chain uses TRBV7-9 with TRBJ1-1; D unresolved. Trimming removed 3 bases from V and 0 bases from J, with 8 bases in between. Germline V gives CDR1 SEHNR, CDR2 FQNEAQ (reference sequence). The CDR3 is made up of 14 amino acids. DNA of the CDR3: TGTGCCAGCAGCTTGGCAGCGATGAACACTGAAGCTTTCTTT. It is translated as CASSLAAMNTEAFF.

In this sample, this clone turned up a few times. The gene calls are TRBV5-1 and TRBJ2-7; 9 nucleotides match TRBD1. The V gene end was trimmed by 7 bases and the J gene end by 5 bases; junction bases not matched to a gene: 4. The CDR3 spans 12 residues. Germline V gives CDR1 SGHRS, CDR2 YFSETQ. CDR3 sequence reads: CASGTGIDEQYF. Here the CDR3 DNA reads TGCGCCAGCGGGACAGGGATTGACGAGCAGTACTTC.

This chain connects TRBV4-1 to TRBJ2-1; perhaps TRBD2 as D (5 bases). Deletions cut 4 bases from V and 6 bases from J, with 16 bases between. This CDR3 comprises 15 residues. Germline V gene lookup returns CDR1 MGHRA and CDR2 YSYEKL. The CDR3 DNA reads TGCGCCAGCAGCCTAAAAACCCTCACTAGCAATGAGCAGTTCTTC. It encodes CASSLKTLTSNEQFF.